The clone carrying this T cell receptor (beta chain) was recorded only once. Original processing notes: Amplification with reference gene primers provided the estimates of nucleated cell counts. The method was immunoSEQ multiplex PCR; TCRdb's version includes in-frame clones alone and lacks a portion of them. V and J calls and clone size are copied from that table; D and trimming were computed from the DNA. The table lists 130,000 to 150,000 clones, over 80% of them singletons, with approximately 35% in the top ten. The source of the sample is a study of blood T cell repertoires in COVID-19. Turning to the study itself: Samples of COVID-19 (acute and convalescent) were obtained from the United States, Italy and Spain.

The CDR3 loop spans 12 amino acids. The V and J ends lost 6 bases and 0 bases respectively, with 8 bases between them. Germline values: CDR1 SQVTM, CDR2 ANQGSEA. The sequence was collected from a middle-aged man who had recovered from COVID-19. Sequencing was done on a sample of peripheral blood. The chain uses TRBV29-1 and TRBJ2-5, with D perhaps TRBD1 (5 bases). CDR3 region: CSVATDQETQYF. The CDR3 bases are TGCAGCGTCGCGACAGACCAAGAGACCCAGTACTTC.